This TCR beta chain was documented in a study of CD8 T cells in ankylosing spondylitis. TCRdb re-analysed the 5' RACE reads in MiXCR, keeping a single row per CDR3 protein. The sample holds 250,000 to 350,000 distinct CDR3 sequences, around 7.6% seen once. Many counts were recorded for this clonotype. Its antigen is still unknown. Whole-study findings and limits: Seven to nine highly homologous variants made up a TCR beta motif that seemed to typify ankylosing spondylitis blood. In reactive arthritis synovial fluid and blood, some motif variants had been reported before.

The CDR3 covers 12 residues. V was cut by 3 bases and J by 8 bases, with 10 bases left in between. The sequencing input was blood, either unsorted or a sorted T cell fraction (not recorded which). The receptor was derived from a male donor with ankylosing spondylitis. V and J are TRBV12-3 or TRBV12-4 and TRBJ1-2; unclear D gene. The chain's CDR3 is CASSFFPRGYTF. CDR3 nucleotides: TGTGCCAGCAGTTTCTTCCCCCGCGGCTACACCTTC.